A selection of T cell receptor beta chains follows, all from one sample in a study of blood T cell repertoires in COVID-19. This table comes from immunoSEQ multiplex PCR, and its TCRdb copy is limited to in-frame clones, with some not included. The table has about 220,000 clones, almost 90% seen once. Sequenced input: PBMCs or T cells enriched from blood (not recorded which). The receptors here all came from a woman aged 45-65 years with acute COVID-19. Each CDR3 is given with its conserved first and last residue. Each record gives: CDR3 length, V gene, J gene, clone size, D gene, CDR3 DNA, CDR3 protein. D genes are given only for firm matches. Size is omitted from some rows. Given values are once, few, many or a class for expanded clones.

13	TRBV28	TRBJ2-7	once	TRBD2	TGTGCCAGCAACGGCGGGAGGGGTTACGAGCAGTACTTC	CASNGGRGYEQYF
13	TRBV19	TRBJ2-3	-	-	TGTGCCAGTAGTAGGGGGCGAACAGATACGCAGTATTTT	CASSRGRTDTQYF
15	TRBV5-4	TRBJ2-7	-	-	TGTGCCAGCAGCTTGGACCCAACAACCTCCTACGAGCAGTACTTC	CASSLDPTTSYEQYF
16	TRBV6-5	TRBJ2-3	-	TRBD1	TGTGCCAGCAGTTACTTTGGACAGGGGGACACAGATACGCAGTATTTT	CASSYFGQGDTDTQYF
11	TRBV28	TRBJ1-5	-	-	TGTGCCAGCAGTTTAGGCCAGCCCCAGCATTTT	CASSLGQPQHF
13	TRBV7-3	TRBJ1-1	-	-	TGTGCCAGCAGCTTATATTTGAACACTGAAGCTTTCTTT	CASSLYLNTEAFF
17	TRBV7-2	TRBJ1-3	-	-	TGTGCCAGCAGCCCTTGGACGGTGGGGCTCTCTGGAAACACCATATATTTT	CASSPWTVGLSGNTIYF
11	TRBV9	TRBJ2-2	-	TRBD1	TGTGCCAGCCAGGGGGCCGGGGAGCTGTTTTTT	CASQGAGELFF
18	TRBV7-8	TRBJ1-2	few	TRBD1	TGTGCCAGCAGCTTAGATGGGATTAGACAGGGTGGTTGGGCTGGCTACACCTTC	CASSLDGIRQGGWAGYTF
15	TRBV19	TRBJ1-5	-	-	TGTGCCAGTAGTCCCCAGGGTGATAGCAATCAGCCCCAGCATTTT	CASSPQGDSNQPQHF
15	TRBV19	TRBJ2-5	-	TRBD2	TGTGCCAGTAGAGGACTAGCGGCACGTCAAGAGACCCAGTACTTC	CASRGLAARQETQYF
14	TRBV29-1	TRBJ2-7	-	-	TGCAGCGCCCTGGGGGGACAGAGCTCCTACGAGCAGTACTTC	CSALGGQSSYEQYF
13	TRBV9	TRBJ1-1	-	-	TGTGCCAGCAGCGTAGTCATGAACACTGAAGCTTTCTTT	CASSVVMNTEAFF
13	TRBV9	TRBJ2-7	-	-	TGTGCCAGCAGCACAGACAGGAGGAACGAGCAGTACTTC	CASSTDRRNEQYF
12	TRBV29-1	TRBJ1-2	once	-	TGCAGCGTTGGGGAGGGTAACTATGGCTACACCTTC	CSVGEGNYGYTF
13	TRBV27	TRBJ2-7	-	-	TGTGCCAGCAGTTTATCGGCAGTTTACGAGCAGTACTTC	CASSLSAVYEQYF
16	TRBV27	TRBJ2-6	-	-	TGTGCCAGCAGTCCGAGAGGGGGCTCTGGGGCCAACGTCCTGACTTTC	CASSPRGGSGANVLTF
15	TRBV18	TRBJ2-7	-	-	TGTGCCAGCTCTCACACGGGACATGAGAACTACGAGCAGTACTTC	CASSHTGHENYEQYF
17	TRBV5-1	TRBJ2-5	few	-	TGCGCCAGCAGCTTGCTGGGGCGGATCAGGATGGGAGAGACCCAGTACTTC	CASSLLGRIRMGETQYF
20	TRBV5-1	TRBJ2-4	-	TRBD2	TGCGCCAGCAGCTTGGCCCCCGGACTAGCGGGAGGGCCATCTAGCAACATTCAGTACTTC	CASSLAPGLAGGPSSNIQYF
16	TRBV18	TRBJ2-2	-	-	TGTGCCAGCTCACCTGGGACTTACGGAGGCGCCGGGGAGCTGTTTTTT	CASSPGTYGGAGELFF
13	TRBV5-1	TRBJ1-1	-	-	TGCGCCAGCAGCTCCCTGGAGGGCACTGAAGCTTTCTTT	CASSSLEGTEAFF
16	TRBV6-5	TRBJ2-7	-	-	TGTGCCAGCAGTTACACTCCCCCCCCTAACTCCTACGAGCAGTACTTC	CASSYTPPPNSYEQYF
15	TRBV19	TRBJ2-7	-	TRBD1	TGTGCCAGTAGTATGGTCCGGGACAGGTCCTACGAGCAGTACTTC	CASSMVRDRSYEQYF
15	TRBV4-2	TRBJ1-2	few	-	TGTGCCAGCAGCCAAGAAGGCGGGCAGGACTATGGCTACACCTTC	CASSQEGGQDYGYTF
16	TRBV7-9	TRBJ2-1	-	-	TGTGCCAGCAGCCAGCGGACAGCCCGGGCGTACAATGAGCAGTTCTTC	CASSQRTARAYNEQFF
14	TRBV6-2/TRBV6-3	TRBJ1-6	-	TRBD1	TGTGCCAGCAGTTGGTCGACAGGGTACTCACCCCTCCACTTT	CASSWSTGYSPLHF
14	TRBV2	TRBJ2-1	-	TRBD2	TGTGCCAGCAGCCCCAGCGGGAGTGGGAATGAGCAGTTCTTC	CASSPSGSGNEQFF
17	TRBV4-3	TRBJ2-2	-	TRBD2	TGCGCCAGCAGCCCCGGGACTAGCGGGATATTAACCGGGGAGCTGTTTTTT	CASSPGTSGILTGELFF
16	TRBV28	TRBJ2-7	once	-	TGTGCCAGCAGTTTATGGAGCCAGGGGTTTGACTACGAGCAGTACTTC	CASSLWSQGFDYEQYF
12	TRBV11-2	TRBJ2-2	-	-	TGTGCCAGCAGCCAGGGGGGAGGGGAGCTGTTTTTT	CASSQGGGELFF
15	TRBV13	TRBJ2-7	-	TRBD2	TGTGCCAGCAGCTTTAAGACTAGCGGGAGTTACGAGCAGTACTTC	CASSFKTSGSYEQYF
15	TRBV2	TRBJ2-1	-	TRBD2	TGTGCCAGCAGTACTAGCGGGAGGCAATACAATGAGCAGTTCTTC	CASSTSGRQYNEQFF
15	TRBV15	TRBJ1-2	once	-	TGTGCCACCAGCAGAGATGAAACGGCCTCGAGGGGCTACACCTTC	CATSRDETASRGYTF
16	TRBV28	TRBJ2-7	-	TRBD1	TGTGCCAGCAGTACTCTCCCGGGACAGGCTAACTACGAGCAGTACTTC	CASSTLPGQANYEQYF
15	TRBV3-1/TRBV3-2	TRBJ1-3	-	TRBD1	TGTGCCAGCAGCCAAGGCGGGACAGGGGAGAACACCATATATTTT	CASSQGGTGENTIYF
11	TRBV2	TRBJ1-1	-	TRBD1	TGTGCCAGCTCTCGGACAGGGGTAGCTTTCTTT	CASSRTGVAFF
15	TRBV7-2	TRBJ2-7	-	-	TGTGCCAGCAGCTTAGCGGGGGGTCGGGTCTACGAGCAGTACTTC	CASSLAGGRVYEQYF
18	TRBV5-1	TRBJ1-6	few	-	TGCGCCAGCAGCTTGGCGGACAGCCCAAGCTCCTATAATTCACCCCTCCACTTT	CASSLADSPSSYNSPLHF
14	TRBV7-8	TRBJ2-5	once	-	TGTGCCAGCAGCTTAATGGGGGCCGGCGAGACCCAGTACTTC	CASSLMGAGETQYF
15	TRBV18	TRBJ1-5	many	-	TGTGCCAGCTCACCGAAGGTGGGGGCAGGACAGCCCCAGCATTTT	CASSPKVGAGQPQHF
14	TRBV27	TRBJ1-2	few	-	TGTGCCAGCAGTTTCCGGGTTAACGGCTATGGCTACACCTTC	CASSFRVNGYGYTF
15	TRBV2	TRBJ2-3	-	-	TGTGCCAGCAGTGAACGGGCAGGGGGGACAGATACGCAGTATTTT	CASSERAGGTDTQYF
13	TRBV7-9	TRBJ2-1	-	TRBD1	TGTGCCAGCAGCCTGGGGACAGGCAATGAGCAGTTCTTC	CASSLGTGNEQFF
14	TRBV19	TRBJ2-7	few	-	TGTGCCAGTAGTATGCACGGGAAGTACTACGAGCAGTACTTC	CASSMHGKYYEQYF
17	TRBV6-2/TRBV6-3	TRBJ2-1	-	TRBD2	TGTGCCAGCAGTCTGGGACTAGCGGGAGTTCCCTACAATGAGCAGTTCTTC	CASSLGLAGVPYNEQFF
16	TRBV2	TRBJ2-1	-	TRBD2	TGTGCCAGCAAAAGACTAGCGGGATATCAGGGCAATGAGCAGTTCTTC	CASKRLAGYQGNEQFF
18	TRBV5-8	TRBJ2-6	-	TRBD2	TGTGCCAGCAGCGGCGGACTAGCGGGAATACCTGGGGCCAACGTCCTGACTTTC	CASSGGLAGIPGANVLTF
17	TRBV7-9	TRBJ1-4	-	-	TGTGCCAGCAGCTTAGGGCAGGGATCGCTCACTAATGAAAAACTGTTTTTT	CASSLGQGSLTNEKLFF
15	TRBV11-2	TRBJ2-7	-	TRBD2	TGTGCCAGCAGTCCTGAGCGGGGGAGCTCCTACGAGCAGTACTTC	CASSPERGSSYEQYF
15	TRBV15	TRBJ2-2	-	-	TGTGCCACCAGCAGAGATCGGTGGAACACCGGGGAGCTGTTTTTT	CATSRDRWNTGELFF
16	TRBV3-1/TRBV3-2	TRBJ1-5	-	-	TGTGCCAGCAGCCAGGCGGGGGGGCATAGCAATCAGCCCCAGCATTTT	CASSQAGGHSNQPQHF
14	TRBV5-5	TRBJ2-4	-	TRBD1	TGTGCCAGCAGCTTGTGGGACAGGGGTGGCATTCAGTACTTC	CASSLWDRGGIQYF
12	TRBV29-1	TRBJ2-1	few	TRBD2	TGCAGCGTTGGCGGGAGGGCCAATGAGCAGTTCTTC	CSVGGRANEQFF
14	TRBV6-5	TRBJ1-3	-	TRBD1	TGTGCCAGCAGTCCGGACAGGGGGCAAGACACCATATATTTT	CASSPDRGQDTIYF
13	TRBV9	TRBJ2-1	once	-	TGTGCCAGCAGCGGCGGGGACTACAATGAGCAGTTCTTC	CASSGGDYNEQFF
12	TRBV27	TRBJ1-6	-	TRBD1	TGTGCCAGCTGGACAGGGGCGAGGCCCCTCCACTTT	CASWTGARPLHF
11	TRBV28	TRBJ1-1	once	TRBD1	TGTGCCTACACTCGCTCGGGACAGGTCTTCTTT	CAYTRSGQVFF